This TCR beta chain was retrieved from a study of graft-versus-host responses after intestinal transplantation. Study as a whole: Isolated intestinal, liver-intestinal, or multivisceral transplants were what recipients had. Anti-thymocyte globulin induction, then tacrolimus and steroids for two to four years, went to all recipients. Study-level findings and limits: Graft-donor T cell macrochimerism in patients accompanied high graft-versus-host to host-versus-graft clonal ratios in allografts. GvH clones appeared in recipient marrow, some first in ileum or blood.

This clone is a singleton in its sample. Its antigen is as yet unknown. This CDR3 has 17 amino acids. From germline, CDR1 is LGHNA and CDR2 YSLEER. Germline trimming cut 0 bases from V and 3 bases from J; bases unmatched to any gene: 7. The data were produced by immunoSEQ multiplex PCR, yet TCRdb's version contains in-frame clones alone and is incomplete. The sample has some 23,000 clones; 82% are singletons. The receptor was derived from a human donor who was the organ donor for an intestinal transplant. The rearrangement joins TRBV4-3 to TRBJ2-2; 7 bases fit TRBD1. The material sequenced was unstimulated CD8+ T cells sorted from spleen or lymph node cells, taken before transplant. CDR3 DNA sequence: TGCGCCAGCAGCCAAGATGTGGGACAGTCGTACACCGGGGAGCTGTTTTTT. It translates to CASSQDVGQSYTGELFF.